This section outlines one T cell receptor (beta chain) sequence together with its context. This CDR3 has 15 residues. The V end was cut by 0 bases, the J end by 4 bases, with 10 bases between. The V gene's germline CDR1 is LGHDT and CDR2 YNNKEL (reference sequence). The data were obtained in a study of blood T cell repertoires in COVID-19. The wider study: COVID-19 samples, acute and convalescent, were from the United States, Italy and Spain.

In the authors' workflow: Reference gene primer amplification gave estimated nucleated cell counts. The assay was immunoSEQ multiplex PCR, and TCRdb's table has in-frame clones only and misses some. V and J calls and clone size are copied from that table; D and trimming were computed from the DNA. The sample holds about 64,000 clones, under 90% seen once. Sequenced sample: peripheral blood. The sequence was obtained from a man between 45 and 60 years old with active COVID-19. The chain uses TRBV3-1 (or the pseudogene TRBV3-2) and TRBJ2-1; the D gene is possibly TRBD2 (6 bases). In DNA, the CDR3 is TGTGCCAGCAGCCAAGAGCCTAGCGCTTACAATGAGCAGTTCTTC. This sequence encodes CASSQEPSAYNEQFF.